The clone carrying this T cell receptor (beta chain) was observed a handful of times. The data stem from a study of blood T cell repertoires in COVID-19. Produced via immunoSEQ multiplex PCR; TCRdb's table is partial and in-frame only. The data show 200,000 or so clones, about 80% seen once. The origin of this receptor is a woman in her fifties or sixties with acute or convalescent COVID-19. The sequenced sample was peripheral blood.

The CDR3 DNA follows: TGTGCCAGCAGCTCCCAGGGGGTCGGGGGTGAGACCCAGTACTTC. It specifies CASSSQGVGGETQYF. V is TRBV7-2 and J is TRBJ2-5, with D perhaps TRBD1 (7 bases). Trimming stripped 4 bases from V and 5 bases from J, with 17 bases between. CDR3 size: 15 residues. The germline gives CDR1 SGHTA, CDR2 FQGNSA.